Each of the 29 T cell receptor beta chains below was sequenced from the same sample in a study of T-cell reconstitution after alpha-beta-depleted transplantation in children. For TCRbeta, the library was prepared with unique molecular identifiers. TCRdb re-called the PCR reads through MiXCR, storing one row per CDR3 protein. The data hold approximately 98,000 distinct CDR3 sequences, with 6.4% observed a single time. This specimen consisted of PBMCs, mostly from graft donor cells, obtained 360 days after TCRalphabeta/CD19-depleted stem cell transplant. Receptors were obtained from a male patient aged 2 to 10 who had a stem cell transplant for acute lymphoblastic leukemia, so the T cells may come from the graft donor.

This clonotype was detected many times. CDR3 region: CAIDSRDRKNTEAFF. For the CDR3, the DNA is TGTGCCATAGATTCCCGGGACAGAAAGAACACTGAAGCTTTCTTT. The chain carries TRBV2 and TRBJ1-1; 7 nucleotides agree with TRBD1. V dropped 10 bases and J dropped 1; count of bases not matched to a gene: 12. This CDR3 is built from 15 residues. Looked up from germline, CDR1 is SNHLY and CDR2 is FYNNEI.

This clonotype was seen repeatedly, ten times or more. The chain employs TRBV5-8 and TRBJ2-2, with 9 nucleotides matching TRBD2. With V trimmed by 1 base and J by 6 bases, 4 bases remained unmatched. The CDR3 sequence is 15 residues long. CDR1 is SGHTS, CDR2 YDEGEE, per germline. CDR3 sequence reads: CASSLRSGGSGELFF. Written as DNA, the CDR3 is TGTGCCAGCAGCTTGAGAAGCGGGGGGTCCGGGGAGCTGTTTTTT.

This clonotype was recorded at least ten times. The rearrangement uses TRBV2 and TRBJ1-1; a weak D match, TRBD1 (6 bases). The CDR3 is 15 residues long. V lost 10 bases to trimming and J lost 1 base, with 19 bases between them. The germline CDR1 and CDR2 sequences are SNHLY and FYNNEI. The DNA of the CDR3 is TGTGCCACGGGAGGGGGTAACGGTGGGAACACTGAAGCTTTCTTT. Translating it yields CATGGGNGGNTEAFF.

The chain is built from TRBV7-8 and TRBJ2-7; no clear D. CDR1 and CDR2 (germline): SGHVS, FQNEAQ. V was pared by 5 bases and J by 3 bases, with 8 bases between. The CDR3 loop spans 12 amino acids. For the CDR3, the DNA is TGTGCCAGCAGCCCCAGGCACTACGAGCAGTACTTC. As protein: CASSPRHYEQYF.

This clonotype was detected ten times or more. The rearrangement links TRBV6-5 to TRBJ2-7; D may be TRBD2 (6 bases). Germline loops: CDR1 MNHEY, CDR2 SVGAGI. This CDR3 region has 14 residues. Deletions cut 2 bases from V and 2 bases from J, with 10 bases between. CDR3 sequence: CASSYGGGPYEQYF. CDR3 DNA sequence: TGTGCCAGCAGTTACGGGGGAGGCCCCTACGAGCAGTACTTC.

This clonotype was observed a few times. The CDR3 here is CSAPGTLNIYEQYF. CDR3 coding DNA: TGCAGTGCTCCCGGGACGCTTAATATCTACGAGCAGTACTTC. The rearrangement joins TRBV20-1 to TRBJ2-7, with D possibly being TRBD1 or TRBD2 (5 bases each). The germline V gene encodes CDR1 DFQATT and CDR2 SNEGSKA (reference sequence). The CDR3 runs to 14 residues. V shed 5 bases and J shed 3 bases, with 17 bases lying between them.

A few counts support this clonotype. The chain combines TRBV7-2 with TRBJ2-3, with D unclear. Germline CDR1 and CDR2: SGHTA and FQGNSA. Trimming shortened V by 5 bases and J by 4 bases, and 13 bases separated the two germline ends. The CDR3 is 14 residues long. CDR3: CASSDLGRADTQYF. CDR3 coding DNA: TGTGCCAGCAGCGACCTCGGAAGGGCAGATACGCAGTATTTT. The variable domain in full, completed from reference TRBV7-2 and TRBJ2-3, reads GAGVSQSPSNKVTEKGKDVELRCDPISGHTALYWYRQSLGQGLEFLIYFQGNSAPDKSGLPSDRFSAERTGGSVSTLTIQRTQQEDSAVYLCASSDLGRADTQYFGPGTRLTVL.

This clonotype was counted many times. The J gene is TRBJ2-3, the V gene TRBV5-6; weak D call: TRBD1 (5 bases). Germline lookup yields CDR1 SGHDT and CDR2 YYEEEE. Trimming took 6 bases from V and 2 from J, leaving 16 bases between them. The CDR3 length is 15 residues. CDR3: CASMRQGRLTDTQYF. CDR3 nucleotide sequence: TGTGCCAGCATGAGGCAGGGCAGGCTCACAGATACGCAGTATTTT. Looking up the rest from reference TRBV5-6 and TRBJ2-3 gives the full variable domain: DAGVTQSPTHLIKTRGQQVTLRCSPKSGHDTVSWYQQALGQGPQFIFQYYEEEERQRGNFPDRFSGHQFPNYSSELNVNALLLGDSALYLCASMRQGRLTDTQYFGPGTRLTVL.

The V and J genes are TRBV7-9 and TRBJ2-7, with TRBD2 as a possible D gene (5 bases). Trimming pared 0 bases from V and 11 bases from J, leaving 11 bases between. The CDR3 sequence is 12 residues long. Germline assignment: CDR1 SEHNR and CDR2 FQNEAQ (reference sequence). The CDR3 region is CASSLAATGKYF. The CDR3 DNA reads TGTGCCAGCAGCTTAGCGGCGACGGGGAAGTACTTC.

The CDR3 region is CASSPNGYNEQFF. CDR3 nucleotide sequence: TGTGCCAGCTCACCAAACGGTTACAATGAGCAGTTCTTC. The gene calls are TRBV18 and TRBJ2-1; no clear D gene. The CDR3 covers 13 residues. Germline lookup yields CDR1 KGHSH and CDR2 LQKENI. Between the trimmed V and J ends, which lost 2 bases and 4 bases, there was a span of 6 bases.

A note on this clonotype: Likely a read error: the CDR3 ends without its conserved phenylalanine or tryptophan. Because the CDR3's place on the DNA is in doubt, the DNA is left out and the CDR3 is given as listed by TCRdb. The V and J genes are TRBV9 and TRBJ2-7; the table's TRBD1 call for D was not verified on the DNA. The CDR3 length equals 11 residues, ends included. The germline V gene has CDR1 SGDLS and CDR2 YYNGEE. The CDR3 here is CASSVRDRSYR.

This clonotype was picked up a small number of times. This sequence joins TRBV20-1 and TRBJ2-7, with D unresolved. This CDR3 spans 12 amino acids. Germline V gives CDR1 DFQATT, CDR2 SNEGSKA (reference sequence). V gave up 2 bases and J gave up 1 base, with 6 bases separating them. The CDR3 region has the DNA TGCAGTGCTAGAAGCATATCCTACGAGCAGTACTTC. Translating gives CSARSISYEQYF.

The chain carries TRBV7-2 and TRBJ2-5, with TRBD2 as a possible D gene (7 bases). The germline V gene encodes CDR1 SGHTA and CDR2 FQGNSA. There are 15 residues in the CDR3. Between the trimmed V and J ends, which lost 3 bases and 5 bases, there was a span of 16 bases. This CDR3 reads CASSFGGGPGETQYF. The CDR3 DNA follows: TGTGCCAGCAGCTTTGGGGGGGGGCCAGGGGAGACCCAGTACTTC.

This clonotype occurred many times. J is TRBJ2-1 and V is TRBV7-2; 8 nucleotides match TRBD2. Looked up from germline, CDR1 is SGHTA and CDR2 is FQGNSA. V shed 1 base and J 9 bases; nucleotides not matched to a gene: 8. This CDR3 contains 15 residues. Here the CDR3 reads CASSLVAGSRGEQFF. The DNA of the CDR3 is TGTGCCAGCAGCTTAGTAGCGGGGAGCCGCGGTGAGCAGTTCTTC.

The chain uses TRBV4-2 and TRBJ2-7; the match to TRBD2 covers 13 bases. The CDR3 runs 18 residues. The V segment lost 4 bases and the J segment 6 bases; nucleotides outside the gene matches: 15. Per germline, CDR1 LGHNA and CDR2 YNFKEQ. Here the CDR3 reads CASSPTSGRAKGWAEQYF. CDR3 sequence (DNA): TGTGCCAGCAGCCCTACTAGCGGGAGGGCCAAGGGTTGGGCCGAGCAGTACTTC.

The rearrangement links TRBV4-2 to TRBJ2-5, with D possibly matching TRBD2 (6 bases). This CDR3 region has 12 residues. Deletions cut 8 bases from V and 10 bases from J, with 17 bases between. Germline V gene data show CDR1 as LGHNA and CDR2 as YNFKEQ. The CDR3 region is CASRDLGGDQYF. The CDR3 DNA sequence: TGTGCCAGCCGGGACTTGGGTGGGGACCAGTACTTC.

This clonotype has only a few counts. This sequence joins TRBV7-6 and TRBJ2-7; D uncertain. This CDR3 has 15 amino acids. Germline V CDR1 and CDR2: SGHVS, FNYEAQ. Trimming stripped 0 bases from V and 3 bases from J, with 12 bases between. The CDR3: CASSLASGAVYEQYF. CDR3 nucleotides: TGTGCCAGCAGCTTAGCGTCGGGCGCAGTCTACGAGCAGTACTTC.

This clonotype occurred a few times. The chain uses TRBV7-9 and TRBJ1-4; 7 positions match TRBD1. After removal of 5 bases from V and 3 bases from J, the junction contained 3 bases not matched to a gene. This CDR3 has 14 residues. Germline CDR1 and CDR2: SEHNR and FQNEAQ (reference sequence). The CDR3 bases are TGTGCCAGCAGCCCGCAGGGGGCTAATGAAAAACTGTTTTTT. Protein sequence: CASSPQGANEKLFF.

This clonotype was detected many times. The chain joins TRBV29-1 to TRBJ2-7; 10 bases align to TRBD1. Germline CDR1 SQVTM, CDR2 ANQGSEA. The CDR3 covers 14 residues. Germline trimming cut 7 bases from V and 2 bases from J; bases unmatched to any gene: 8. Written as DNA, the CDR3 is TGCAGCGCCTTGGGACAGGGGCCTGCCTACGAGCAGTACTTC. Residues: CSALGQGPAYEQYF.

A few counts support this clonotype. The rearrangement uses TRBV7-8 and TRBJ1-5, with 7 nucleotides matching TRBD1. Germline V CDR1 and CDR2: SGHVS, FQNEAQ. V lost 4 bases and J lost 3; bases outside the gene matches: 12. This CDR3 spans 17 amino acids. The CDR3: CASSYPGTEGNNQPQHF. CDR3 DNA sequence: TGTGCCAGCAGCTATCCCGGGACAGAAGGAAACAATCAGCCCCAGCATTTT.

The sample holds many counts of this clonotype. The rearrangement joins TRBV4-3 to TRBJ2-5; D is perhaps TRBD2 (7 bases). V shed 3 bases and J shed 4 bases, with 15 bases lying between them. Germline-derived CDR1 and CDR2 are LGHNA and YSLEER. The CDR3 loop spans 15 amino acids. In DNA, the CDR3 is TGCGCCAGCAGCCAGAGGGGGGGAGGGAGAGAGACCCAGTACTTC. As protein: CASSQRGGGRETQYF.

In its sample, this clonotype was seen a few times. The chain uses TRBV5-1 and TRBJ2-5, with D perhaps being TRBD1 or TRBD2 (5 bases each). CDR1 is SGHRS and CDR2 is YFSETQ in the germline V gene. V was clipped by 4 bases and J by 0 bases, with 19 bases between them. The CDR3 spans 17 residues. CDR3 DNA: TGCGCCAGCAGCGCACTGGACAAGGGACGGTACCAAGAGACCCAGTACTTC. Its translation is CASSALDKGRYQETQYF.

In its sample, this clonotype was seen many times. The rearrangement joins TRBV7-2 to TRBJ2-3; tentative D call: TRBD2 (7 bases). This CDR3 has 16 residues. V was trimmed by 1 base and J by 3 bases, leaving 14 bases between them. Germline CDR1 SGHTA, CDR2 FQGNSA. In DNA, the CDR3 is TGTGCCAGCAGCTTAGTGGGGGGGGCGCTAACAGATACGCAGTATTTT. Translated: CASSLVGGALTDTQYF.

V gene TRBV10-2 combines with J gene TRBJ2-3, with D maybe TRBD1 (5 bases). V lost 6 bases and J lost 2, with 18 bases in between. The CDR3 loop spans 16 amino acids. Germline V CDR1 and CDR2: WSHSY, SAAADI. The CDR3 region is CASSRVGPILTDTQYF. CDR3 bases: TGCGCCAGCAGCCGGGTGGGGCCGATTCTCACAGATACGCAGTATTTT.

This clonotype came up many times. This chain connects TRBV20-1 to TRBJ2-7; D perhaps matches TRBD1 (6 bases). V was cut by 4 bases and J by 6 bases, with 10 bases left in between. CDR1 DFQATT and CDR2 SNEGSKA come from the germline V gene (reference sequence). CDR3 length: 11 residues. CDR3 DNA: TGCAGTGCTACTTCAGGGGTCGAGCAGTACTTC. This gives the protein CSATSGVEQYF.

There are many counts of this clonotype. The chain recombines TRBV20-1 with TRBJ2-1; D remains ambiguous. V shed 3 bases and J shed 7 bases, with 7 bases lying between them. CDR3 length: 11 residues. In germline, CDR1 is DFQATT, CDR2 SNEGSKA (reference sequence). The CDR3 loop reads CSASLGNEQFF. The DNA for the CDR3 is TGCAGTGCTAGTCTCGGTAATGAGCAGTTCTTC.

This clonotype was seen a few times. The chain combines TRBV19 with TRBJ2-5, with D possibly being TRBD2 (6 bases). The CDR3 extends over 13 amino acids. Germline V CDR1 and CDR2: LNHDA, SQIVND (reference sequence). V lost 4 bases and J 6 bases, leaving 12 bases between the germline ends. CDR3 bases: TGTGCCAGTAGTACCGGACTAACCAAGACCCAGTACTTC. This gives the protein CASSTGLTKTQYF.

This clonotype was seen at least ten times. CDR3 protein: CAISESWTGLDYEQYF. DNA for the CDR3: TGTGCCATCAGTGAGTCTTGGACAGGGCTTGACTACGAGCAGTACTTC. The genes are TRBV10-3 and TRBJ2-7; 8 bases line up with TRBD1. V shed 0 bases, J shed 3 bases, and the junction held 7 bases outside the gene matches. The CDR3 extends over 16 amino acids. The germline CDR1 and CDR2 sequences are ENHRY and SYGVKD.

There are many counts of this clonotype. This chain connects TRBV4-3 to TRBJ2-2; TRBD1 is a possible D gene (6 bases). Germline V CDR1 and CDR2: LGHNA, YSLEER. The CDR3 contains 14 residues. Trimming took off 4 bases at V and 6 bases at J, with 12 bases between the two ends. In DNA form, the CDR3 reads TGCGCCAGCAGCCCCGACAGGTTCCCCGGGGAGCTGTTTTTT. Encoded protein: CASSPDRFPGELFF.